The next 4 T cell receptor beta chains were all read from a single sample in a study of PD-1 blockade in classical Hodgkin lymphoma. Assay: immunoSEQ multiplex PCR; the TCRdb copy retains only in-frame clones and omits some. The data show roughly 50,000 clones, with 80% seen just once and approximately 23% held by the top ten. The patients all showed relapse after autologous stem cell transplantation, while their brentuximab vedotin exposure varied. The sample in question was peripheral blood mononuclear cells (PBMCs), obtained before the second cycle of nivolumab. Receptors were obtained from a human donor with classical Hodgkin lymphoma.

The chain joins TRBV20-1 to TRBJ2-4; D gene ambiguous. Germline V gene data show CDR1 as DFQATT and CDR2 as SNEGSKA (reference sequence). The CDR3 covers 11 residues. V lost 6 bases and J lost 5, with 8 bases in between. DNA of the CDR3: TGCAGTGCCTACAAACAAAACATTCAGTACTTC. This gives the protein CSAYKQNIQYF.

The gene calls are TRBV9 and TRBJ2-1; 7 bases fit TRBD1. Trimming removed 0 bases from V and 6 bases from J; junction bases left unmatched: 6. Germline CDR1 SGDLS, CDR2 YYNGEE. This CDR3 comprises 15 residues. The CDR3 protein is CASSVGIGGINEQFF. For the CDR3, the DNA is TGTGCCAGCAGCGTAGGTATAGGGGGCATCAATGAGCAGTTCTTC.

The chain employs TRBV28 and TRBJ1-6, with 7 bases fitting TRBD1. CDR1 and CDR2 (germline): MDHEN, SYDVKM. V lost 6 bases and J lost 0; bases outside the gene matches: 11. This CDR3 spans 18 amino acids. The CDR3 region is CASSPGQGGSSYNSPLHF. In DNA form, the CDR3 reads TGTGCCAGCAGCCCGGGGCAGGGGGGTAGCTCCTATAATTCACCCCTCCACTTT.

The CDR3 protein is CASTLGFSLGYTF. Here the CDR3 DNA reads TGTGCCAGCACCCTAGGGTTCTCCCTTGGCTACACCTTC. The chain recombines TRBV2 with TRBJ1-2, with D unresolved. With 7 bases removed from V and 7 bases from J, the gap between germline ends came to 16 bases. Germline loops: CDR1 SNHLY, CDR2 FYNNEI. This CDR3 has 13 residues.